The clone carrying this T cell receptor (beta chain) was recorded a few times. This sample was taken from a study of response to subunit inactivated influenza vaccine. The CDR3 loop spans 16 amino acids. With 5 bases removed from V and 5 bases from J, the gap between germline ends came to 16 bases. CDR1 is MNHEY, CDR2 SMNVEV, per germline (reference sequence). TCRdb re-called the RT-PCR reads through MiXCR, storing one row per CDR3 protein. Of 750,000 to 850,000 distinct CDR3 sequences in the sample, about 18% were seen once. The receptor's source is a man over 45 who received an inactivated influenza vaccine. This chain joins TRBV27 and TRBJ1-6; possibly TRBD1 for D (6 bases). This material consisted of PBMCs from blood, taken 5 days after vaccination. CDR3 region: CASSRARGNHNSPLHF. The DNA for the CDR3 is TGTGCCAGCAGTCGAGCCAGGGGCAACCATAATTCACCCCTCCACTTT.